This is a list of T cell receptor beta chains from one sample in a study of T cells after yellow fever vaccination. TCRdb re-called the 5' RACE reads with MiXCR, one entry per CDR3 protein. The sample holds hundreds of thousands of distinct CDR3 sequences, roughly 17% seen once. The input for sequencing was PBMCs, taken less than 6 days after the first yellow fever vaccination. Receptors were obtained from a man aged 18-30 years who received the YFV17D yellow fever vaccine. CDR3s leave out the opening cysteine and the closing phenylalanine or tryptophan.

TRBV10-3,TRBJ2-7,AISEPPGQGFYEQY
TRBV5-1,TRBJ2-1,ASSLTQLAVYNEQF
TRBV2,TRBJ2-3,ASKSYTQY
TRBV12-3/TRBV12-4,TRBJ1-5,ASSERESNQPQH
TRBV28,TRBJ1-2,ASSLIDGYGYT
TRBV5-1,TRBJ1-5,ASSAQGGNQPQH
TRBV6-1,TRBJ2-4,ASSEPSGGAIGAKNIQY
TRBV19,TRBJ1-2,ASVFRTANYGYT
TRBV7-8,TRBJ2-1,ASGNDGTLGNEQF
TRBV5-1,TRBJ1-2,ASSLEVMRYGYT
TRBV5-4,TRBJ2-7,ASSFLDGYEQY
TRBV20-1,TRBJ2-3,SAPPRRSTDTQY
TRBV12-3/TRBV12-4,TRBJ1-6,ASSNGGSSYNSPLH
TRBV20-1,TRBJ2-7,SARDHSGDPYEQY
TRBV9,TRBJ2-5,ASSVVGRNQETQY
TRBV18,TRBJ1-2,ASSPITGQGVNYGYT
TRBV9,TRBJ2-2,ASSAAGELF
TRBV7-9,TRBJ2-3,ASSSFSGGIGDTQY
TRBV7-9,TRBJ1-2,ASSPRDIHYGYT
TRBV7-2,TRBJ2-3,ASSPAGVTDTQY
TRBV12-3/TRBV12-4,TRBJ1-3,ASSPGAGTNTIY
TRBV12-3/TRBV12-4,TRBJ2-7,AISLTGQGYEQY
TRBV14,TRBJ1-2,ASSLGRVFGYT
TRBV7-3,TRBJ2-1,ASSPTSGAREQF
TRBV19,TRBJ1-5,ASSGTGQGLQPQH
TRBV19,TRBJ2-1,ASSIIQAGGNEQF
TRBV6-2/TRBV6-3,TRBJ1-4,ASSYSDFGGNEKLF
TRBV20-1,TRBJ2-5,SAYRASRTQY
TRBV5-6,TRBJ2-3,ASSLVGGESTDTQY
TRBV4-1,TRBJ2-5,ASSVIEQETQY
TRBV18,TRBJ2-4,ASSRDRGAKNIQY
TRBV20-1,TRBJ2-1,SARILVKHEQF
TRBV15,TRBJ1-4,ATSRDPLVSGGTLEKLF
TRBV5-4,TRBJ2-3,ASSSDRVGTDTQY
TRBV20-1,TRBJ2-1,SASRLAYNEQF
TRBV7-9,TRBJ2-3,ASLFWPDTQY
TRBV27,TRBJ2-5,ASREADQETQY
TRBV20-1,TRBJ1-5,SASEQGRSNQPQH
TRBV7-9,TRBJ2-4,ASSSPDKTKNIQY
TRBV11-2,TRBJ1-2,ASSLDHGSGYGYT
TRBV7-2,TRBJ2-5,ASSSREEKETQY
TRBV6-1,TRBJ2-2,ASRAPSTRELF
TRBV20-1,TRBJ1-3,SARDQGTGNTIY
TRBV6-5,TRBJ2-3,ASSYPWADTQY
TRBV11-3,TRBJ2-4,ASSLGAGNIQY
TRBV4-2,TRBJ2-5,ASSQVIERGETQY
TRBV5-1,TRBJ2-7,ASSSGRIRTRGYEQY
TRBV3-1,TRBJ1-3,ASSPQAGTGV
TRBV7-6,TRBJ2-5,ASSLSFRGTVKTQY
TRBV20-1,TRBJ1-5,SAPFTGQPQH
TRBV10-3,TRBJ2-2,AIRRDSSTGELF
TRBV18,TRBJ2-2,ASSPQMNTGELF